The text below deals with one T cell receptor beta chain. Its antigen is not known. CDR1 is SGHRS and CDR2 is YFSETQ in the germline V gene. The CDR3 is made up of 16 amino acids. V lost 2 bases and J lost 5, with 18 bases in between. Sequenced material consisted of expressed TCRB transcripts (all of the isolated RNA was reverse transcribed). Profiling relied on immunoSEQ multiplex PCR, and the TCRdb table lists in-frame clones only, not all of them. There are more than 550,000 clones in the sample; about an eighth occur only once, and less than 0.04% lies in the top ten. The data were taken from a study of beta chain features in type 1 diabetes. Whole-study results and caveats: cDNA sequencing could over-represent cells with high TCR expression. Type 1 diabetes patients showed a moderate but significant shortening of TCRB CDR3s in all four CD4+ subsets.

Sequencing was done on a sample of naive CD4+ T cells from blood. This rearrangement joins TRBV5-1 to TRBJ2-3, with TRBD2 as a possible D gene (5 bases). This TCR was recovered from a man aged 18 to 30 with type 1 diabetes. The CDR3 nucleotides read TGCGCCAGCAGCTTCGGTACTAGTGCTTCAAGAGATACGCAGTATTTT. Its translation is CASSFGTSASRDTQYF. The variable domain in full, completed from reference TRBV5-1 and TRBJ2-3, reads KAGVTQTPRYLIKTRGQQVTLSCSPISGHRSVSWYQQTPGQGLQFLFEYFSETQRNKGNFPGRFSGRQFSNSRSEMNVSTLELGDSALYLCASSFGTSASRDTQYFGPGTRLTVL.